This T cell receptor (beta chain) was retrieved from a study of T cells in Graves' hyperthyroidism and ophthalmopathy (dated by TCRdb to between 2017 and 2020). Turning to the overall study: To identify distinguishing TCR V-J signatures, a discovery cohort of around 100 patients was used, comprising 43 with Graves' ophthalmopathy and some 60 with stable Graves' hyperthyroidism. Whether ophthalmopathy could be predicted prospectively was tested in an independent validation cohort made up of roughly 19 hyperthyroidism patients plus 17 patients who later progressed to ophthalmopathy. The roughly 91 discovery patients were randomly divided into training and test sets at a 7:3 ratio. The study also compared thyroid tissue and blood T-cell repertoires from roughly six Graves' hyperthyroidism patients. Once sampling was done, hyperthyroidism patients were given methimazole at a starting dose of 30 mg daily, whereas ophthalmopathy patients were given high-dose intravenous methylprednisolone. The paper describes TCR Vbeta CDR3 sequencing of 135 peripheral blood samples, made up of 43 ophthalmopathy patients, 70 to 75 hyperthyroidism patients and about 17 progressor patients.

TCR beta CDR3 regions were amplified from RNA transcripts. For the first round of RT-PCR on the TCR CDR3, the HTBI primer set was used together with the Qiagen OneStep RT-PCR kit. Libraries were constructed in a second round of multiplex PCR, after which size selection and purification were performed. Sequencing of the libraries was done on an Illumina HiSeq2000 using paired-end 100 bp reads. Regarding the original processing steps: SOAPnuke was used to process the raw data, with reads discarded if the reads contained adapters or uncalled bases, had a mean Phred below 15, or lacked an exact constant-primer or identifier match. High-quality paired reads were merged using COPE v1.2.5, and each unique nucleotide sequence was defined as a clonotype. Clonotypes were aligned to IMGT TRBV, TRBD and TRBJ reference segments using MiTCR v1.1. The analysis was restricted to V-J combinations with a frequency above 0.0001, which together covered 99% to 99.2% of the repertoires. A TCS score was defined as the ratio between F50 (clonal expansion) and ExV (chaos), using BLOSUM62-based TCRdist between CDR3 peptides within each V-J. Welch's t-statistics and random forest reduced fewer than 550 V-J features to 13, which were used in a naive Bayes classifier (R e1071). Thyroid-blood repertoire similarity was quantified with the Morisita-Horn index. The public reads were quality trimmed at Q25 with fastp and then assembled into clones with MiXCR by TCRdb, keeping productive beta chains. Every distinct CDR3 protein forms one entry, paired with its most common genes and DNA. These V and J calls rely on TCRdb rather than the paper's analysis. The sample profile shows over 500,000 distinct CDR3 sequences; over 35% of them were found once. Jointly, the top ten make up around two fifths of the sample.

Ten or more counts support this clonotype. Its antigen has not been determined. It has no much larger one-base neighbor in the sample; base qualities were not kept. Study-level results and caveats: A model built on a 13 V-J signature distinguished ophthalmopathy from stable hyperthyroidism, reaching around 90% sensitivity and about 81% specificity in cross-validation and 80%/75% in testing. No statistical method was used to fix the sample size in advance, and group allocation was not hidden from the investigators. Most expanded thyroid clonotypes (frequency above 0.001) were also detected in blood, suggesting blood repertoires may reflect thyroid immune responses. During validation, the model predicted progression to ophthalmopathy a median of about 6.3 months ahead of onset, with roughly 65% sensitivity and under 85% specificity.

The CDR1 and CDR2 encoded by the germline V gene are SGHTA and FQGNSA. From the cysteine up to the phenylalanine, the CDR3 has a length of 14 residues. Here the CDR3 DNA is all that survives: 42 bases in frame from base 1. V loses 4 bases of germline sequence and J loses 2 bases, and the interval between the two ends is 8 bases. The study excluded patients with uncontrolled infections, other autoimmune diseases, pregnancy or lactation. Diagnoses relied on clinical symptoms, serum thyroxine and TRAb, thyroid ultrasound and orbital computed tomography. Total RNA was extracted with Trizol reagent, and quality was checked on an Agilent 2100 Bioanalyzer.

The receptor comes from an adult woman with Graves' disease, either hyperthyroidism or ophthalmopathy (not recorded which). Sequenced material: peripheral blood or thyroid tissue (not recorded which). The V gene is TRBV7-2 and the J gene is TRBJ2-2; matching of 6 bases hints at TRBD2 as the D gene. The CDR3: CASSWDLNTGELFF. The DNA sequence follows: TGTGCCAGCAGCTGGGACTTAAACACCGGGGAGCTGTTTTTT. The full variable domain, with segments outside the CDR3 supplied by the reference TRBV7-2 and TRBJ2-2 proteins, appears as GAGVSQSPSNKVTEKGKDVELRCDPISGHTALYWYRQSLGQGLEFLIYFQGNSAPDKSGLPSDRFSAERTGGSVSTLTIQRTQQEDSAVYLCASSWDLNTGELFFGEGSRLTVL.